The T cell receptor (beta chain) described here comes from a study of T-cell reconstitution after alpha-beta-depleted transplantation in children. The CDR3 is made up of 16 amino acids. Germline values: CDR1 SGHRS, CDR2 YFSETQ. V lost 0 bases to trimming and J lost 4 bases; unmatched junction nucleotides: 8. This sample's TCRbeta library carried unique molecular identifier barcodes. One entry per CDR3 protein, called by TCRdb with MiXCR from the PCR reads. The data hold 600,000 to 700,000 distinct CDR3 sequences, with around 13% observed a single time. Notes on the study in general: Day-60 TCRbeta diversity that was high in some patients was derived from surviving recipient T cells and thymic progenitors.

This clonotype was observed many times. Antigen specificity is unknown. The rearrangement links TRBV5-1 to TRBJ2-7; 9 nucleotides agree with TRBD2. This sample comprised PBMCs, obtained before TCRalphabeta/CD19-depleted stem cell transplant. This TCR derives from a girl aged 2-10 years with congenital amegakaryocytic thrombocytopenia, due to receive a stem cell transplant. CDR3 sequence: CASSLVHSGSSYEQYF. Written as DNA, the CDR3 is TGCGCCAGCAGCTTGGTACATAGCGGGAGTTCTTACGAGCAGTACTTC.